Each of the 8 T cell receptor beta chains below was sequenced from the same sample in a study of OX40 agonist ivuxolimab in advanced cancers. The table came from immunoSEQ multiplex PCR; TCRdb's copy has only in-frame clones and leaves some out. The repertoire holds fewer than 85,000 clones, with 83% as singletons. The sample was CD4+ or CD8+ T cells sorted from blood, taken in a trial of the OX40 agonist ivuxolimab. The origin of the receptors is an adult with an advanced solid tumor such as melanoma, head and neck, liver or kidney cancer.

CDR3 residues: CACKGGGTEKLFF. CDR3 bases: TGTGCCTGCAAAGGCGGCGGGACTGAAAAACTGTTTTTT. The chain links TRBV30 to TRBJ1-4; perhaps TRBD1 as D (5 bases). Germline V gives CDR1 GTSNPN, CDR2 SVGIG (reference sequence). V lost 6 bases and J lost 7, with 15 bases in between. CDR3 length: 13 residues.

A word on this clone: Compared with germline, one end of the junction differs, possibly owing to a read error. The V and J genes are TRBV7-7 and TRBJ2-1; D not certain. Germline CDR1 SSHAT, CDR2 FNYEAQ (reference sequence). The CDR3 has 16 residues. The CDR3: CASSLEVSFSYNEQFF. The CDR3 region has the DNA TGTGCTAGCAGCTTAGAGGTCAGTTTCTCCTACAATGAGCAGTTCTTC.

The chain combines TRBV9 with TRBJ2-1; 7 nucleotides match TRBD1. Germline CDR1 and CDR2: SGDLS and YYNGEE. The CDR3 is 14 residues long. Unmatched junction bases numbered 3, after V lost 0 bases and J lost 6 bases. Here the CDR3 DNA reads TGTGCCAGCAGCGTAGGACAGGGTCTCAATGAGCAGTTCTTC. Translation gives CASSVGQGLNEQFF.

The chain has TRBV6-1 and TRBJ1-2; TRBD1 agrees at 9 bases. Trimming took 6 bases from V and 5 from J; bases not matched to a gene: 7. This CDR3 region has 14 residues. Germline V gene lookup returns CDR1 MNHNS and CDR2 SASEGT. CDR3 in DNA: TGTGCCAGCAGACCGACAGGGGGTTCATATGGCTACACCTTC. It encodes CASRPTGGSYGYTF.

The rearrangement links TRBV30 to TRBJ2-1; TRBD1 aligns across 12 bases. Germline CDR1 is GTSNPN and CDR2 is SVGIG (reference sequence). V trimming: 5 bases; J trimming: 12 bases; junction bases outside the gene matches: 8. The length of the CDR3 is 13 residues. The CDR3: CAWGTGGPLWQFF. CDR3 sequence (DNA): TGTGCCTGGGGGACAGGGGGCCCCTTATGGCAGTTCTTC.

The genes are TRBV18 and TRBJ1-2; no definite D call. Germline lookup yields CDR1 KGHSH and CDR2 LQKENI. V dropped 2 bases and J dropped 7 bases, with 11 bases sitting between them. The CDR3 runs 13 residues. The CDR3 sequence: CASSPGQPRGYTF. Here the CDR3 DNA reads TGTGCCAGCTCACCAGGGCAGCCTCGTGGCTACACCTTC.

A word on this clone: The CDR3 does not close with the conserved phenylalanine or tryptophan, likely indicating a read error. The V call is TRBV9, the J call TRBJ1-2; tentative D call: TRBD1 (6 bases). Germline V gene lookup returns CDR1 SGDLS and CDR2 YYNGEE. Trimming pared 3 bases from V and 8 bases from J, leaving 17 bases between. There are 14 residues in the CDR3. CDR3 nucleotides: TGTGCCAGCAGCGCCCCAACAGGGTTTAGGGGCTACACCCTC. It specifies CASSAPTGFRGYTL.

The chain couples TRBV7-9 to TRBJ1-6; TRBD1 is a possible D gene (5 bases). V lost 3 bases to trimming and J lost 9 bases, with 12 bases between them. The CDR3 runs to 14 residues. CDR1 SEHNR and CDR2 FQNEAQ come from the germline V gene (reference sequence). The chain's CDR3 is CASSLDPRGSPLHF. The CDR3 nucleotides are TGTGCCAGCAGCTTGGATCCGAGGGGTTCACCCCTCCACTTT. The whole variable domain, remainder taken from reference TRBV7-9 and TRBJ1-6, is DTGVSQNPRHKITKRGQNVTFRCDPISEHNRLYWYRQTLGQGPEFLTYFQNEAQLEKSRLLSDRFSAERPKGSFSTLEIQRTEQGDSAMYLCASSLDPRGSPLHFGNGTRLTVT.